This passage covers 7 T cell receptor beta chains from one sample sequenced in a study of cytomegalovirus exposure and HLA in healthy donors. Vbeta (60) and Jbeta (13) primers were used in the PCR. Generated by immunoSEQ multiplex PCR, the TCRdb table keeps only in-frame clones and is missing some. The table records 100,000 to 140,000 clones, 73% of them present only once. The sample taken for sequencing was PBMCs. The receptor source for this set is a man aged 25 to 45 in good health and CMV-seronegative.

The V call is TRBV28, the J call TRBJ2-5, with D perhaps matching TRBD2 (5 bases). The ends were cut back, 5 bases at V and 4 bases at J, with 8 bases in the middle. The CDR3 runs 12 residues. CDR1 is MDHEN and CDR2 is SYDVKM in the germline V gene. CDR3: CASSGGLETQYF. Written as DNA, the CDR3 is TGTGCCAGCAGTGGAGGATTAGAGACCCAGTACTTC.

The genes are TRBV19 and TRBJ2-7; 8 bases line up with TRBD1. The germline gives CDR1 LNHDA, CDR2 SQIVND (reference sequence). V lost 3 bases, J lost 0 bases, and 10 bases stayed unmatched. This CDR3 comprises 17 residues. CDR3 residues: CASSIGFDRGSSYEQYF. For the CDR3, the DNA is TGTGCCAGTAGTATCGGGTTCGACAGGGGAAGCTCCTACGAGCAGTACTTC. The variable domain in full, with the rest retrieved from reference TRBV19 and TRBJ2-7, is DGGITQSPKYLFRKEGQNVTLSCEQNLNHDAMYWYRQDPGQGLRLIYYSQIVNDFQKGDIAEGYSVSREKKESFPLTVTSAQKNPTAFYLCASSIGFDRGSSYEQYFGPGTRLTVT.

V usage is TRBV7-5 and J usage is TRBJ1-1; TRBD1 reflects the table's D call only, with no check against the DNA. TRBV7-5 is given as a pseudogene. This CDR3 has 17 amino acids. Written as DNA, the CDR3 is TGTGCCAGAAGCGTAGTTCAGAAATATGCACACAACACTGAAGCTTTCTTT. Encoded protein: CARSVVQKYAHNTEAFF.

The chain joins TRBV19 to TRBJ1-5; the match to TRBD1 covers 9 bases. Germline assignment: CDR1 LNHDA and CDR2 SQIVND (reference sequence). There are 13 residues in the CDR3. Germline trimming cut 9 bases from V and 11 bases from J; bases unmatched to any gene: 11. The CDR3 protein is CASRDRESWAQHF. The CDR3 coding sequence is TGTGCCAGCCGGGACAGGGAGAGTTGGGCCCAGCATTTT. The variable domain in full, completed from reference TRBV19 and TRBJ1-5, reads DGGITQSPKYLFRKEGQNVTLSCEQNLNHDAMYWYRQDPGQGLRLIYYSQIVNDFQKGDIAEGYSVSREKKESFPLTVTSAQKNPTAFYLCASRDRESWAQHFGDGTRLSIL.

This rearrangement joins TRBV28 to TRBJ1-5, with a possible D match to TRBD1 (6 bases). With 7 bases removed from V and 0 bases from J, the gap between germline ends came to 13 bases. This CDR3 is 15 amino acids long. The germline V gene has CDR1 MDHEN and CDR2 SYDVKM. The CDR3 coding sequence is TGTGCCAGCACAAAAAGGACAGATAGCAATCAGCCCCAGCATTTT. It codes for CASTKRTDSNQPQHF.

This clone was counted a single time. The chain uses TRBV28 and TRBJ1-3; TRBD1 might be the D (5 bases). There are 15 residues in the CDR3. The germline V gene has CDR1 MDHEN and CDR2 SYDVKM. Trimming took off 5 bases at V and 0 bases at J, with 11 bases between the two ends. The CDR3 sequence is CASSPSGLSGNTIYF. The DNA for the CDR3 is TGTGCCAGCAGTCCTTCGGGACTCTCTGGAAACACCATATATTTT.

The sample holds a few counts of this clone. V usage is TRBV28 and J usage is TRBJ2-7; 8 bases are shared with TRBD1. V lost 2 bases, J lost 3 bases, and 9 bases stayed unmatched. CDR1 MDHEN and CDR2 SYDVKM come from the germline V gene. This CDR3 region has 16 residues. CDR3 sequence reads: CASSLPATGVGYEQYF. The CDR3 region has the DNA TGTGCCAGCAGTTTACCGGCGACAGGGGTTGGCTACGAGCAGTACTTC.